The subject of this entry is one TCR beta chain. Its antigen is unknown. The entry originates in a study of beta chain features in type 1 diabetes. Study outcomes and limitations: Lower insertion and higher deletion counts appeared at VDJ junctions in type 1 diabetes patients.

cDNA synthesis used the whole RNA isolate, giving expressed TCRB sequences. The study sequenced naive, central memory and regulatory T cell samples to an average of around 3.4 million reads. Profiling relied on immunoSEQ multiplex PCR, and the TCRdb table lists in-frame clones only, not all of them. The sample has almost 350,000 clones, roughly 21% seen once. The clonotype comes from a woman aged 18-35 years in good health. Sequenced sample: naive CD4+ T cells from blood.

The CDR3 sequence: CASSQLDREVGKLFF. CDR3 bases: TGCGCCAGCAGCCAATTAGACAGGGAAGTGGGGAAACTGTTTTTT. This chain links TRBV4-1 with TRBJ1-4, with 7 bases fitting TRBD1. The CDR3 runs to 15 residues. After removal of 2 bases from V and 11 bases from J, the junction contained 11 bases not matched to a gene. Germline-derived CDR1 and CDR2 are MGHRA and YSYEKL.